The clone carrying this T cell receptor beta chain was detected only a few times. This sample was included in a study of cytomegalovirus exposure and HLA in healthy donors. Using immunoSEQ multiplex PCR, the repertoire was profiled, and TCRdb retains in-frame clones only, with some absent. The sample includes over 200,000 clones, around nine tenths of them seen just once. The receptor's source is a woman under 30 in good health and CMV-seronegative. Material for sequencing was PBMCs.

DNA of the CDR3: TGTGCCAGCTCACGGGTAGGGGCCACCAATCAGCCCCAGCATTTT. Its protein product is CASSRVGATNQPQHF. The chain is built from TRBV18 and TRBJ1-5; a possible D gene is TRBD1 (5 bases). V was trimmed by 4 bases and J by 3 bases, leaving 13 bases between them. Germline CDR1 is KGHSH and CDR2 is LQKENI. The CDR3 has 15 residues.